This TCR beta chain was sequenced in a study of T cell repertoires in cytomegalovirus infection (dated by TCRdb to about 2019). About the study as a whole: Because public TCR beta signatures pointed to carriage of CMV infection together with the matching HLA type, the HLA type of each donor mattered for the analysis.

TCRdb records Illumina HiSeq 1500 as the sequencer. TCRdb's own reprocessing of the public reads used fastp at Q25 and MiXCR and kept productive beta chains. A single entry per CDR3 protein holds the most common genes and DNA from its merged rows. The sample has over 200,000 distinct CDR3 sequences on record, roughly 15% of them singletons. Around 8.1% of the sample rests with the top ten. General findings and caveats noted by the study authors: In both this cohort and an independent roughly 400-donor cohort, the cumulative frequency of public TCR beta family members distinguished carriers of CMV infection plus the relevant HLA type. The ex vivo response was dominated by HLA-C-restricted CMV-specific TCR beta clonotypes, and the single most frequent clonotype in two of eight donors was supplied by these HLA-C-restricted clonotypes.

About this clonotype itself: Which antigen it targets is not known. There are no base qualities to consult, and no much larger clone falls within one base.

The receptor was isolated from a human donor in good health (CMV status not recorded). Some clones in this sample may be carry-over from other donors' samples. The sequenced sample was PBMCs.

The DNA sequence is TGTGCCAGCAGGGGCCAGAGGTACGAGCAGTACTTC. The resulting protein is CASRGQRYEQYF. The receptor chain draws on TRBV27 and TRBJ2-7; the D segment cannot be called with confidence. V is clipped by 6 bases and J by 4 bases, and the sequence between their germline boundaries is 10 bases long. The germline V gene (reference sequence) provides CDR1 MNHEY and CDR2 SMNVEV. From cysteine to phenylalanine, the CDR3 is 12 amino acids long. Kept here is only the CDR3 DNA, which spans 36 bases and is read in frame from base 1.